Listed here are 8 T cell receptor beta chains from one sample, sequenced in a study of T cells in Graves' hyperthyroidism and ophthalmopathy. Amplification yielded TCR beta CDR3 regions, with RNA transcripts as the source. HTBI primers were used for first-round RT-PCR of the TCR CDR3. A single record per CDR3 protein comes from TCRdb applying MiXCR to the multiplex PCR reads. Among about 200,000 distinct CDR3 sequences, approximately 16% were seen once, and the ten largest hold roughly 49%. The sample consisted of blood. The receptors shown here come from a woman in her 50s with Graves' hyperthyroidism.

This clonotype was counted ten times or more. The chain links TRBV12-3 or TRBV12-4 to TRBJ2-3, with 9 bases identical to TRBD2. V trimming: 5 bases; J trimming: 6 bases; junction bases outside the gene matches: 12. The CDR3 is made up of 16 amino acids. The CDR3 sequence is CASSIPRREGSDTQYF. For the CDR3, the DNA is TGTGCCAGCAGTATCCCACGGCGGGAGGGTAGCGATACGCAGTATTTT.

This clonotype was detected many times. This rearrangement joins TRBV20-1 to TRBJ2-3; D gene uncertain. Trimming removed 3 bases at V and 0 bases at J, with 10 bases between. This CDR3 region has 14 residues. Germline V CDR1 and CDR2: DFQATT, SNEGSKA (reference sequence). Here the CDR3 reads CSASPGVSTDTQYF. CDR3 bases: TGCAGTGCTAGCCCCGGCGTAAGCACAGATACGCAGTATTTT.

CDR3 sequence: CASSYWGTSGTLAYNEQFF. CDR3 DNA: TGTGCCAGCAGTTACTGGGGGACTAGCGGGACACTGGCTTACAATGAGCAGTTCTTC. V and J are TRBV6-5 and TRBJ2-1, with 13 bases lining up with TRBD2. The CDR3 runs to 19 residues. CDR1 MNHEY and CDR2 SVGAGI come from the germline V gene. The V gene end was trimmed by 1 base and the J gene end by 4 bases; junction bases not matched to a gene: 10.

The V and J genes are TRBV2 and TRBJ2-1; D uncertain. The germline V gene encodes CDR1 SNHLY and CDR2 FYNNEI. The CDR3 is 15 residues long. Trimming pared 3 bases from V and 0 bases from J, leaving 9 bases between. CDR3 sequence reads: CASSEVKGSYNEQFF. The CDR3 nucleotides are TGTGCCAGCAGTGAGGTAAAGGGCTCCTACAATGAGCAGTTCTTC.

Many counts were recorded for this clonotype. V is TRBV2 and J is TRBJ2-6; 9 nucleotides align to TRBD2. The germline CDR1 and CDR2 sequences are SNHLY and FYNNEI. There are 18 residues in the CDR3. V was pared by 4 bases and J by 1 base, with 8 bases of the junction left unmatched. The CDR3 DNA reads as TGTGCCAGCAGTGTCCGGGCGGGAGGGCCTTCTGGGGCCAACGTCCTGACTTTC. This translates into CASSVRAGGPSGANVLTF. The complete variable domain, with remaining parts taken from reference TRBV2 and TRBJ2-6, reads EPEVTQTPSHQVTQMGQEVILRCVPISNHLYFYWYRQILGQKVEFLVSFYNNEISEKSEIFDDQFSVERPDGSNFTLKIRSTKLEDSAMYFCASSVRAGGPSGANVLTFGAGSRLTVL.

This clonotype was observed at least ten times. Here the CDR3 reads CASSRVARASANYNEQFF. The CDR3 DNA reads as TGCGCCAGCAGCCGGGTAGCGAGAGCTAGCGCGAACTACAATGAGCAGTTCTTC. The rearrangement links TRBV4-1 to TRBJ2-1, with a weak D call TRBD2 (6 bases). V lost 4 bases and J lost 3, with 22 bases in between. The CDR3 loop spans 18 amino acids. Germline V CDR1 and CDR2: MGHRA, YSYEKL.

This clonotype was picked up many times. This chain uses TRBV27 with TRBJ2-7; 13 bases match TRBD2. There are 17 residues in the CDR3. The germline V gene has CDR1 MNHEY and CDR2 SMNVEV (reference sequence). V was clipped by 8 bases and J by 5 bases; unmatched bases: 15. The CDR3 region is CASWPGLAGYILHEQYF. The DNA for the CDR3 is TGTGCCAGCTGGCCGGGACTAGCGGGATACATACTCCACGAGCAGTACTTC.

The table lists this clonotype with many counts. This sequence joins TRBV20-1 and TRBJ2-1; D is perhaps TRBD2 (5 bases). In germline, CDR1 is DFQATT, CDR2 SNEGSKA (reference sequence). V lost 6 bases and J 3 bases, leaving 12 bases between the germline ends. This CDR3 contains 13 residues. The CDR3 DNA is TGCAGTGCGCGGAAGGGAGTCTACAATGAGCAGTTCTTC. This gives the protein CSARKGVYNEQFF.